These T cell receptor beta chains were read from a single sample in a study of CD4 T cells in relation to SARS-CoV-2 and coronaviruses. For these TCRs, the target antigens are not known. Data came from immunoSEQ multiplex PCR; TCRdb stores just in-frame clones and leaves some out. Seen here are tens of thousands of clones, around 80% observed once, and the top ten hold 13% to 15%. The sample was CD4+ T cells from PBMCs, cultured in vitro. These receptors were taken from a human donor in good health. Each CDR3 is given with its conserved first and last residue. A D gene is named only where the DNA matches it firmly. Size is omitted from some rows. Given values are once, few, many or a class for expanded clones.

V	size	J	D	CDR3	DNA
TRBV27	NA	TRBJ1-5	NA	CASSHPFWTDSNQPQHF	TGTGCCAGCAGTCATCCGTTTTGGACAGATAGCAATCAGCCCCAGCATTTT
TRBV4-1	NA	TRBJ2-7	TRBD1	CASSQTPGQGASEQYF	TGCGCCAGCAGCCAAACACCGGGACAGGGGGCTTCCGAGCAGTACTTC
TRBV7-2	NA	TRBJ2-5	TRBD2	CASSGTTIQETQYF	TGTGCCAGCAGCGGGACTACAATCCAAGAGACCCAGTACTTC
TRBV5-8	NA	TRBJ2-3	TRBD2	CASSFRTSGMDTQYF	TGTGCCAGCAGCTTCCGGACTAGCGGGATGGATACGCAGTATTTT
TRBV13	NA	TRBJ1-2	NA	CASSLRGIYGYTF	TGTGCCAGCAGCCTCAGGGGAATCTATGGCTACACCTTC
TRBV18	NA	TRBJ1-1	NA	CASSPGLGGMNTEAFF	TGTGCCAGCTCACCTGGGCTAGGCGGAATGAACACTGAAGCTTTCTTT
TRBV11-2	few	TRBJ2-7	TRBD2	CASSSLAGGPYEQYF	TGTGCCAGCAGTTCACTAGCGGGAGGGCCCTACGAGCAGTACTTC
TRBV7-9	few	TRBJ1-3	NA	CASSLGPRHTGNTIYF	TGTGCCAGCAGCTTAGGTCCCAGACATACTGGAAACACCATATATTTT
TRBV4-3	NA	TRBJ2-1	TRBD2	CASSFQSTSGGALRNEQFF	TGCGCCAGCAGCTTCCAGAGTACTAGCGGGGGGGCCCTAAGGAATGAGCAGTTCTTC
TRBV7-2	NA	TRBJ2-2	NA	CASSLAGGNTGELFF	TGTGCCAGCAGCTTAGCAGGGGGGAACACCGGGGAGCTGTTTTTT
TRBV6-5	NA	TRBJ1-2	NA	CASSRESGGYTF	TGTGCCAGCAGCAGGGAATCGGGTGGCTACACCTTC
TRBV6-5	NA	TRBJ1-2	NA	CASRLSGKGYTF	TGTGCCAGCAGACTATCAGGGAAGGGCTACACCTTC
TRBV5-5	NA	TRBJ1-3	NA	CASSLDYYGGNTIYF	TGTGCCAGCAGCTTGGACTACTACGGTGGAAACACCATATATTTT
TRBV30	NA	TRBJ2-3	TRBD2	CAWSVGGGTTDTQYF	TGTGCCTGGAGTGTGGGCGGGGGAACCACAGATACGCAGTATTTT
TRBV29-1	NA	TRBJ2-2	NA	CSVPMRTGELFF	TGCAGCGTACCAATGAGGACCGGGGAGCTGTTTTTT
TRBV7-3	NA	TRBJ1-1	NA	CASSPGGLNTEAFF	TGTGCCAGCAGCCCTGGCGGATTGAACACTGAAGCTTTCTTT
TRBV7-9	few	TRBJ2-3	TRBD2	CASSQLAGGTDTQYF	TGTGCCAGCAGCCAGCTAGCGGGAGGTACAGATACGCAGTATTTT